This TCR beta chain emerged from a study of glioma-infiltrating T cells. TCR alpha and beta CDR3 regions were amplified from RNA using iRepertoire nested multiplex PCR. TCRdb fed the multiplex PCR reads into MiXCR, producing one record per CDR3 protein. The sample shows approximately 120,000 distinct CDR3 sequences, 23% of them seen only once. Concerning this clonotype: Its matching antigen is unknown. Being one base from a much bigger clone, this may be a read error.

General study findings and limits: Non-neoplastic patients had below-expected tissue-blood divergence, while all gliomas exceeded expectation. CDR3 overlap between tissue and blood was very small.

The CDR3 length is 13 residues. Germline V CDR1 and CDR2: MGHRA, YSYEKL. This chain links TRBV4-1 with TRBJ2-5; a weak D match, TRBD1 (5 bases). The TCR sequence derives from a human donor with low-grade glioma or glioblastoma, undergoing nonglioma brain surgery, or in good health (not recorded which). The sample consisted of glioma tissue, nonneoplastic brain tissue, or PBMCs (not recorded which). This chain's CDR3 is CASSQEGEDTQYF. CDR3 DNA sequence: TGCGCCAGCAGCCAAGAAGGGGAAGACACCCAGTACTTC.